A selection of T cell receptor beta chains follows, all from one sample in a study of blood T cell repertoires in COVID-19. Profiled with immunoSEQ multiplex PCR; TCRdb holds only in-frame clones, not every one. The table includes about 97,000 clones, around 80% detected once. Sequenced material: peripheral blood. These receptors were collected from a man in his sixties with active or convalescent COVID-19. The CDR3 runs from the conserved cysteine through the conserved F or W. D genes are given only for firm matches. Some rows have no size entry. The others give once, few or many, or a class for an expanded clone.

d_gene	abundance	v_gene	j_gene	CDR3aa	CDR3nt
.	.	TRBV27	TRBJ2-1	CASSLSEESSYNEQFF	TGTGCCAGCAGTTTATCTGAGGAAAGCTCCTACAATGAGCAGTTCTTC
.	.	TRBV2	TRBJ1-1	CASSREAAQRNTEAFF	TGTGCCAGCAGCCGAGAGGCAGCGCAGCGGAACACTGAAGCTTTCTTT
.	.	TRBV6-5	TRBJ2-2	CASGRRAGKTGELFF	TGTGCCAGCGGGCGGCGGGCTGGGAAAACCGGGGAGCTGTTTTTT
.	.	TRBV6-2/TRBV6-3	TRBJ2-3	CASSSGHRTDTQYF	TGTGCCAGCAGTTCGGGACACCGCACAGATACGCAGTATTTT
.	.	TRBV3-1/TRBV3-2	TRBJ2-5	CASSDTQETQYF	TGTGCCAGCAGTGACACCCAAGAGACCCAGTACTTC
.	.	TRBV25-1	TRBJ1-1	CASNPGFFGTEAFF	TGTGCCAGCAATCCGGGGTTTTTCGGCACTGAAGCTTTCTTT
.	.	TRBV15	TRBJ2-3	CATSRGGSTDTQYF	TGTGCCACCAGCAGAGGGGGCAGCACAGATACGCAGTATTTT
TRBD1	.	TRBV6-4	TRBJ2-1	CASSRTGGTSYNEQFF	TGTGCCAGCAGTCGGACAGGGGGAACCTCCTACAATGAGCAGTTCTTC
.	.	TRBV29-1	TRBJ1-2	CSVGHRAHYGYTF	TGCAGCGTTGGCCACAGGGCCCACTATGGCTACACCTTC
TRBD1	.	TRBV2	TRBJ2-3	CAGRMGQGGTDTQYF	TGTGCCGGAAGAATGGGACAGGGGGGCACAGATACGCAGTATTTT
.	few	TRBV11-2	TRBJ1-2	CASSLDPGSGYTF	TGTGCCAGCAGCTTAGACCCAGGATCTGGCTACACCTTC
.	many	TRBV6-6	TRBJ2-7	CASSYEGYEQYF	TGTGCCAGCAGTTACGAGGGTTACGAGCAGTACTTC
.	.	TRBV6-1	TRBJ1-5	CASSETGFNQPQHF	TGTGCCAGCAGTGAAACAGGGTTCAATCAGCCCCAGCATTTT
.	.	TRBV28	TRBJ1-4	CASRAQGLSVKLFF	TGTGCCAGCAGGGCACAGGGTTTGTCGGTAAAACTGTTTTTT
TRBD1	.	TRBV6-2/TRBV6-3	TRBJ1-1	CASSYPGQAGPEAFF	TGTGCCAGCAGTTACCCCGGACAGGCGGGACCTGAAGCTTTCTTT
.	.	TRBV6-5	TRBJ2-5	CASSWTRLQETQYF	TGTGCCAGCTCCTGGACACGTCTCCAAGAGACCCAGTACTTC
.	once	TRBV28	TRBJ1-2	CASSLMAPRGADGYTF	TGTGCCAGCAGTCTGATGGCCCCTCGAGGCGCTGATGGCTACACCTTC
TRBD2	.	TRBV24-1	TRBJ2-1	CATSDLTSGNYNEQFF	TGTGCCACCAGTGATTTGACTAGCGGCAACTACAATGAGCAGTTCTTC
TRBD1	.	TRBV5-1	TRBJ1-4	CASSAQGARSTNEKLFF	TGCGCCAGCAGCGCACAGGGGGCGCGGTCAACTAATGAAAAACTGTTTTTT
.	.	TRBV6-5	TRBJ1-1	CASSPAEGTEAFF	TGTGCCAGCAGCCCCGCAGAGGGCACTGAAGCTTTCTTT
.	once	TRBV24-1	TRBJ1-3	CATSDLRGNTIYF	TGTGCCACCAGTGATTTGCGTGGAAACACCATATATTTT
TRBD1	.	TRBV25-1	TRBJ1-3	CASSPGQVSGNTIYF	TGTGCCAGCAGTCCGGGACAGGTCTCTGGAAACACCATATATTTT